Presented here are 18 T cell receptor beta chains from one specimen sequenced in a study of blood T cell repertoires in COVID-19. The assay was immunoSEQ multiplex PCR, and TCRdb's table has in-frame clones only and misses some. The sample has over 70,000 clones; 70% to 90% are singletons. The sequencing input was peripheral blood. These receptors all stem from a woman at least 80 years old with acute or convalescent COVID-19.

J is TRBJ1-2 and V is TRBV5-5, with TRBD1 matching over 9 bases. The CDR3 is 16 amino acids. Germline V lookup: CDR1 SGHKS, CDR2 YYEKEE (reference sequence). V gave up 0 bases and J gave up 7 bases; unmatched junction bases: 10. The CDR3 coding sequence is TGTGCCAGCAGCTTGGAGGACAGGGGAGGCGCAGGTGGCTACACCTTC. Translated: CASSLEDRGGAGGYTF.

The chain recombines TRBV30 with TRBJ2-5; TRBD1 agrees at 8 bases. The CDR3 has 15 residues. V lost 1 base to trimming and J lost 2 bases; unmatched junction nucleotides: 6. Germline loops: CDR1 GTSNPN, CDR2 SVGIG (reference sequence). The CDR3 nucleotides are TGTGCCTGGAGTGCGGAGACAGGGGCTCAAGAGACCCAGTACTTC. It codes for CAWSAETGAQETQYF.

This clone is a singleton in its sample. The chain uses TRBV21-1 and TRBJ1-5. TRBV21-1 is marked as a pseudogene. The CDR3 has 17 residues. CDR3 region: CASSGPGELYSNQPQHF. CDR3 nucleotides: TGTGCCAGCAGCGGTCCGGGGGAGCTCTATAGCAATCAGCCCCAGCATTTT.

The CDR3 loop reads CATSRDGTTKPQHF. The DNA for the CDR3 is TGTGCCACCAGCAGAGATGGGACAACCAAGCCCCAGCATTTT. The V gene is TRBV15, the J gene TRBJ1-5; perhaps TRBD1 as D (6 bases). Germline loops: CDR1 LNHNV, CDR2 YYDKDF (reference sequence). Deletions cut 0 bases from V and 8 bases from J, with 11 bases between. The CDR3 runs 14 residues.

This clone was seen only once. V usage is TRBV9 and J usage is TRBJ1-4; D is unclear. The CDR3 runs to 14 residues. Germline V gene lookup returns CDR1 SGDLS and CDR2 YYNGEE. The V gene lost 0 bases and the J gene lost 7 bases, with 10 bases spanning the gap. The CDR3 spells CASSVGLEAEKLFF. The CDR3 region has the DNA TGTGCCAGCAGCGTAGGGTTAGAGGCTGAAAAACTGTTTTTT.

The chain has TRBV10-3 and TRBJ1-2; D possibly corresponds to TRBD1 (6 bases). Germline CDR1 and CDR2: ENHRY and SYGVKD. The CDR3 spans 17 residues. With 3 bases removed from V and 6 bases from J, the gap between germline ends came to 23 bases. CDR3 in amino acids: CAISEGSGQGSLDGYTF. The CDR3 DNA reads TGTGCCATCAGTGAAGGGAGTGGGCAGGGGTCTTTGGATGGCTACACCTTC.

The CDR3 loop reads CASSHGLAGGYQETQYF. Written as DNA, the CDR3 is TGTGCCAGCAGCCACGGACTAGCGGGGGGATACCAAGAGACCCAGTACTTC. The chain uses TRBV7-2 and TRBJ2-5; 14 nucleotides match TRBD2. The V gene's germline CDR1 is SGHTA and CDR2 FQGNSA. This CDR3 has 17 residues. V lost 5 bases and J lost 0; bases outside the gene matches: 5.

In its sample, this clone was seen a few times. V and J are TRBV2 and TRBJ2-1; 13 bases are shared with TRBD2. Looked up from germline, CDR1 is SNHLY and CDR2 is FYNNEI. The CDR3 loop spans 17 amino acids. V trimming: 6 bases; J trimming: 6 bases; junction bases outside the gene matches: 11. The CDR3 sequence: CASSGGWTSGGSNEQFF. For the CDR3, the DNA is TGTGCCAGCAGCGGGGGTTGGACTAGCGGGGGAAGCAATGAGCAGTTCTTC. The full variable domain, rest sourced from reference TRBV2 and TRBJ2-1, is EPEVTQTPSHQVTQMGQEVILRCVPISNHLYFYWYRQILGQKVEFLVSFYNNEISEKSEIFDDQFSVERPDGSNFTLKIRSTKLEDSAMYFCASSGGWTSGGSNEQFFGPGTRLTVL.

For the CDR3, the DNA is TGTGCCAGCAGTCGGGGGGGTTATGGCTACACCTTC. It encodes CASSRGGYGYTF. The chain has TRBV12-3 or TRBV12-4 and TRBJ1-2; D is perhaps TRBD1 (5 bases). The ends were cut back, 5 bases at V and 5 bases at J, with 9 bases in the middle. There are 12 residues in the CDR3.

The CDR3 nucleotides are TGTGCCAGCAGCCTCGACAGTAGTCAAAATCAGCCCCAGCATTTT. Translated: CASSLDSSQNQPQHF. This sequence joins TRBV9 and TRBJ1-5, with D perhaps TRBD1 (5 bases). The V gene's germline CDR1 is SGDLS and CDR2 YYNGEE. This CDR3 spans 15 amino acids. V was trimmed by 4 bases and J by 4 bases, leaving 15 bases between them.

This clone was recorded once. Here the CDR3 reads CASSELPEAFF. Written as DNA, the CDR3 is TGTGCCAGCAGTGAACTCCCTGAAGCTTTCTTT. The rearrangement joins TRBV6-1 to TRBJ1-1; no definite D call. Germline loops: CDR1 MNHNS, CDR2 SASEGT. V was shortened by 2 bases and J by 6 bases, with 4 bases between the two germline ends. The CDR3 covers 11 residues.

J is TRBJ2-5 and V is TRBV5-1; weak D call: TRBD1 (7 bases). The CDR3 covers 13 residues. V was clipped by 10 bases and J by 5 bases, with 18 bases between them. Germline V gene data show CDR1 as SGHRS and CDR2 as YFSETQ. The CDR3 DNA reads as TGCGCCCGCCGAGGGCCAGGGGGGGAGACCCAGTACTTC. This gives the protein CARRGPGGETQYF.

This chain connects TRBV27 to TRBJ1-1; D not resolved. Trimming shortened V by 5 bases and J by 1 base, and 8 bases separated the two germline ends. The CDR3 is 13 residues long. Germline CDR1 and CDR2: MNHEY and SMNVEV (reference sequence). Here the CDR3 DNA reads TGTGCCAGCAGTGACATAAGGAACACTGAAGCTTTCTTT. It yields the protein CASSDIRNTEAFF.

The J gene is TRBJ2-5, the V gene TRBV7-2, with 12 bases that match TRBD2. The CDR3 loop spans 16 amino acids. V was clipped by 1 base and J by 2 bases; unmatched bases: 2. Germline assignment: CDR1 SGHTA and CDR2 FQGNSA. The CDR3, as DNA: TGTGCCAGCAGCTTAGTGACTAGCGGGGGTCAAGAGACCCAGTACTTC. This gives the protein CASSLVTSGGQETQYF.

The chain is built from TRBV30 and TRBJ1-5; no clear D. The CDR3 covers 13 residues. Germline assignment: CDR1 GTSNPN and CDR2 SVGIG (reference sequence). The ends were cut back, 2 bases at V and 3 bases at J, with 8 bases in the middle. The CDR3 spells CAWSNGDNQPQHF. CDR3 DNA: TGTGCCTGGAGTAACGGGGACAATCAGCCCCAGCATTTT.

This clone occurred once. The J gene is TRBJ2-1, the V gene TRBV3-1 (or the pseudogene TRBV3-2); TRBD2 agrees at 13 bases. Germline CDR1 and CDR2: LGHDT and YNNKEL (reference sequence). V trimming: 4 bases; J trimming: 1 base; junction bases outside the gene matches: 7. CDR3 length: 18 amino acids. Written as DNA, the CDR3 is TGTGCCAGCAGCCGCGGGACTAGCGGGAAACGGTCCTACAATGAGCAGTTCTTC. Protein sequence: CASSRGTSGKRSYNEQFF.

The chain is built from TRBV7-2 and TRBJ1-1, with TRBD1 identical over 7 bases. Germline CDR1 SGHTA, CDR2 FQGNSA. The V and J ends lost 5 bases and 0 bases, in that order; junction bases with no gene match: 3. CDR3 length: 14 amino acids. The CDR3 here is CASSAGTVNTEAFF. The CDR3 coding sequence is TGTGCCAGCAGCGCCGGGACAGTGAACACTGAAGCTTTCTTT. Full variable domain (rest looked up from reference TRBV7-2 and TRBJ1-1): GAGVSQSPSNKVTEKGKDVELRCDPISGHTALYWYRQSLGQGLEFLIYFQGNSAPDKSGLPSDRFSAERTGGSVSTLTIQRTQQEDSAVYLCASSAGTVNTEAFFGQGTRLTVV.

This clone was observed a handful of times. The V call is TRBV7-2, the J call TRBJ1-1, with D possibly being TRBD1 (6 bases). V was clipped by 5 bases and J by 0 bases, with 16 bases between them. In germline, CDR1 is SGHTA, CDR2 FQGNSA. The CDR3 covers 16 residues. The chain's CDR3 is CASSPGGGLMNTEAFF. DNA for the CDR3: TGTGCCAGCAGCCCCGGCGGGGGGCTTATGAACACTGAAGCTTTCTTT.